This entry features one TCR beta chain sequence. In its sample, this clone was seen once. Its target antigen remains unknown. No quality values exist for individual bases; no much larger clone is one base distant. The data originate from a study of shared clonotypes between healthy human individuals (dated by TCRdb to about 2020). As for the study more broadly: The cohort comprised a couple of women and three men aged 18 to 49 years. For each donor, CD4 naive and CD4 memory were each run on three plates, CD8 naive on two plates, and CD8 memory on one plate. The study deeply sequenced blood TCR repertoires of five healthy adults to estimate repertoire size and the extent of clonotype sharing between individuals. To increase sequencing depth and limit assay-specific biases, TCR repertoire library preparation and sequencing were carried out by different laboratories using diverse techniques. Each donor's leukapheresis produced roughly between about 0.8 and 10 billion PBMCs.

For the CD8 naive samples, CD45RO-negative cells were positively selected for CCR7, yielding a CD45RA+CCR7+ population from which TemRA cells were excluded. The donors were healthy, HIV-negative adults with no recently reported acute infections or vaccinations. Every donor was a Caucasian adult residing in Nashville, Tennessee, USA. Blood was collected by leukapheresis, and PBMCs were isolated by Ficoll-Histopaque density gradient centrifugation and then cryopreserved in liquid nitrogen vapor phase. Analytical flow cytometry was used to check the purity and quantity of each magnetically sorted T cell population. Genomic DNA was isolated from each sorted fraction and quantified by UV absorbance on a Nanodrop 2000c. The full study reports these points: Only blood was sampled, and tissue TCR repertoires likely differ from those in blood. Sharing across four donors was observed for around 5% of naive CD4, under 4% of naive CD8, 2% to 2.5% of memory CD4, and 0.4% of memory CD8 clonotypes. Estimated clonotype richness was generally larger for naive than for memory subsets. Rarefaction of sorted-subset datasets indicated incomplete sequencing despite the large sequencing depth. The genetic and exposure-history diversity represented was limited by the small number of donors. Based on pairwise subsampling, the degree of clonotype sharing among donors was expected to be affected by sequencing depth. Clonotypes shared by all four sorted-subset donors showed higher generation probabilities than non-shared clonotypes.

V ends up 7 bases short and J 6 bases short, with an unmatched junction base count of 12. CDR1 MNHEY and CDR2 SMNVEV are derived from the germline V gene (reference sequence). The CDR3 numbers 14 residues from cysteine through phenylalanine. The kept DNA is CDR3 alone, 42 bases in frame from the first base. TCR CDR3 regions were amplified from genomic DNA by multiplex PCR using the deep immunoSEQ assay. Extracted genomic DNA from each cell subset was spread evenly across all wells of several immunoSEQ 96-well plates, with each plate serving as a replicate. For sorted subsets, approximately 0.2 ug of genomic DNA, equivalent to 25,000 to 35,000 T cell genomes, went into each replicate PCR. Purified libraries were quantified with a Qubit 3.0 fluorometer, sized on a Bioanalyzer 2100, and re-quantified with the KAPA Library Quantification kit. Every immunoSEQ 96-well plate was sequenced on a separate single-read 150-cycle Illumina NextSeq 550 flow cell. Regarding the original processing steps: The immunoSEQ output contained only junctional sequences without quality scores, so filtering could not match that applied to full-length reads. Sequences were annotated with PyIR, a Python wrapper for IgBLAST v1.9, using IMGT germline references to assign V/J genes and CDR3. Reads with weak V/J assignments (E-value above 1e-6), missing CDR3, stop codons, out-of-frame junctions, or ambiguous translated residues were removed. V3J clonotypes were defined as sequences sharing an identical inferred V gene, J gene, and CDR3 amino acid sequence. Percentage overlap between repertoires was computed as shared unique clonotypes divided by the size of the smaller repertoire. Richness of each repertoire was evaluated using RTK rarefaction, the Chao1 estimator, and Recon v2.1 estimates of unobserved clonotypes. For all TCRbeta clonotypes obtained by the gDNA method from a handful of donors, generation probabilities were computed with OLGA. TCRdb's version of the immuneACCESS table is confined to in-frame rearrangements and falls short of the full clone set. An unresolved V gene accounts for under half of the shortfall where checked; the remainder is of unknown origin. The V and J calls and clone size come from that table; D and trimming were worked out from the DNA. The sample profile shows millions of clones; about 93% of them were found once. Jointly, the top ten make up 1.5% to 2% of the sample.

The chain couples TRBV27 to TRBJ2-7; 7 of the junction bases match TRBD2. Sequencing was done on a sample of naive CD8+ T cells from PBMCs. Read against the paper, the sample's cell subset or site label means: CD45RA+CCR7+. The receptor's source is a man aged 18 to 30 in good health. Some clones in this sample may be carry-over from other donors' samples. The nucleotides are TGTGCCAGCAAATTTGTGGGAGGGCCTGGCGAGCAGTACTTC. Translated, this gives CASKFVGGPGEQYF.